Described below is a single TCR beta chain sequence and its context. The sample originates from a study of technical replicates of blood from a few donors. The method was immunoSEQ multiplex PCR; TCRdb's version includes in-frame clones alone and lacks a portion of them. The sample lists 80,000 to 95,000 clones, just under 95% occurring once. The sequencing sample was made of T cells isolated from PBMCs. The receptor's source is a human donor in good health.

The CDR3 sequence: CASSLQPGFGFLDTEAFF. CDR3 DNA sequence: TGTGCCAGCAGCCTCCAGCCAGGGTTTGGATTTTTGGACACTGAAGCTTTCTTT. V gene TRBV14 combines with J gene TRBJ1-1; tentatively, D is TRBD1 (5 bases). Germline V gene data show CDR1 as SGHDN and CDR2 as FVKESK. The germline V and J ends were trimmed by 4 bases and 3 bases, with 24 bases remaining between them. The length of the CDR3 is 18 residues.